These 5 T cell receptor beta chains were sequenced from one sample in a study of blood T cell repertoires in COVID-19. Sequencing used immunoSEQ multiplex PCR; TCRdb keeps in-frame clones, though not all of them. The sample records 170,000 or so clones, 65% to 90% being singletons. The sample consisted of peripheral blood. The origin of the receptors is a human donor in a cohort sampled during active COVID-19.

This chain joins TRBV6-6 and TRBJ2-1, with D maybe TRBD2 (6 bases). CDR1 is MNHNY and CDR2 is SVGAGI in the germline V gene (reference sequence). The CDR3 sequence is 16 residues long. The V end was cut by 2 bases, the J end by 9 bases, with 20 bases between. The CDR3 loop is CASSYELAVIPSEQFF. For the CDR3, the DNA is TGTGCCAGCAGTTACGAACTAGCAGTGATCCCCAGTGAGCAGTTCTTC.

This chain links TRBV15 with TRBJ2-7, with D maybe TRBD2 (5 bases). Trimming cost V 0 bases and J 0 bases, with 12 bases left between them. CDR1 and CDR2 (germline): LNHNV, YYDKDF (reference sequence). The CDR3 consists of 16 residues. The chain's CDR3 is CATSRDVTGSSYEQYF. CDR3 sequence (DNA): TGTGCCACCAGCAGAGATGTAACGGGGAGCTCCTACGAGCAGTACTTC.

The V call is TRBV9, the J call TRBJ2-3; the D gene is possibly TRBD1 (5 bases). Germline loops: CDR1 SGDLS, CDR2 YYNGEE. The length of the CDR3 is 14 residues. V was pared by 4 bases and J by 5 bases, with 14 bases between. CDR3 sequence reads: CASSPVGAGDTQYF. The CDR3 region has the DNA TGTGCCAGCAGCCCAGTTGGGGCAGGAGATACGCAGTATTTT.

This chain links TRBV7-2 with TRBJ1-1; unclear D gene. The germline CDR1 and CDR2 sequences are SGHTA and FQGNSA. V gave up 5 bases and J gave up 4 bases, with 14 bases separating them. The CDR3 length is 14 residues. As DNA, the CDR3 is TGTGCCAGCAGCAGAGGGCCGGGAGGCACTGAAGCTTTCTTT. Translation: CASSRGPGGTEAFF. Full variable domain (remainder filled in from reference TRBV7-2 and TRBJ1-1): GAGVSQSPSNKVTEKGKDVELRCDPISGHTALYWYRQSLGQGLEFLIYFQGNSAPDKSGLPSDRFSAERTGGSVSTLTIQRTQQEDSAVYLCASSRGPGGTEAFFGQGTRLTVV.

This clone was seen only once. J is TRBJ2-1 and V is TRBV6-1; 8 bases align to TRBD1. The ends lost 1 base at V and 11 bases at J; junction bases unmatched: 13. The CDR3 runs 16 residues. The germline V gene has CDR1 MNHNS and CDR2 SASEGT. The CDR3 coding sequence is TGTGCCAGCAGTGAAGAAGGACAGGGCGGACGGCGAAAGCAGTTCTTC. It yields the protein CASSEEGQGGRRKQFF.